This TCR beta chain emerged from a study of shared clonotypes between healthy human individuals. General observations from the study: In having few donors, the study represented limited genetic and exposure-history diversity.

As for this clone: Its antigen remains unknown.

The CDR3 length is 14 residues. In germline, CDR1 is MNHEY, CDR2 SMNVEV (reference sequence). V was cut by 6 bases and J by 2 bases, with 14 bases left in between. The study enrolled healthy HIV-negative adults without recent acute infections or vaccinations as donors. The repertoire was sequenced with immunoSEQ multiplex PCR; TCRdb's copy has only in-frame clones and lacks some. This sample has a few million clones, with less than 95% found just once. The clonotype was recovered from a man between 18 and 29 years old in good health. Some clones in this sample may be carry-over from other donors' samples. Sequences were obtained from naive CD4+ T cells from PBMCs. The subset here: CD45RA+ positively selected. This chain joins TRBV27 and TRBJ2-7, with TRBD2 as a possible D gene (6 bases). The CDR3: CASRVEWEAYEQYF. For the CDR3, the DNA is TGTGCCAGCAGAGTGGAATGGGAGGCCTACGAGCAGTACTTC.